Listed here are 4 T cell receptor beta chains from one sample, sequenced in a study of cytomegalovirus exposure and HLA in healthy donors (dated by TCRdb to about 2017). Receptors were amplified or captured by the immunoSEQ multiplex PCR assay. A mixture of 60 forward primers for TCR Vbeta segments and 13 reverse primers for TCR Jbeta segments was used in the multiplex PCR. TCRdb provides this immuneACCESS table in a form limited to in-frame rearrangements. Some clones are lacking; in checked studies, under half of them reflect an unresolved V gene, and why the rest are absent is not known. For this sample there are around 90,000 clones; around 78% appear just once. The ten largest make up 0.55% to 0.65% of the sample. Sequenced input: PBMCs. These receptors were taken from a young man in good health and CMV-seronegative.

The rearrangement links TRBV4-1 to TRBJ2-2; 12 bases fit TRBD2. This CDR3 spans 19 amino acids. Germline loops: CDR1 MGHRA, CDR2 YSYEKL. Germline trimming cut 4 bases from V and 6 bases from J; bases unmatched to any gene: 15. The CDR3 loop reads CASSLPPSGLAGRAGELFF. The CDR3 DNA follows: TGCGCCAGCAGCCTCCCCCCGTCTGGACTAGCGGGGAGGGCCGGGGAGCTGTTTTTT.

CDR3 loop: CASSAAGVSNQPQHF. The CDR3 coding sequence is TGTGCCAGCAGCGCCGCCGGGGTGTCGAATCAGCCCCAGCATTTT. The V gene is TRBV9, the J gene TRBJ1-5; unclear D gene. V was clipped by 3 bases and J by 4 bases, with 14 bases between them. CDR3 size: 15 residues. In germline, CDR1 is SGDLS, CDR2 YYNGEE.

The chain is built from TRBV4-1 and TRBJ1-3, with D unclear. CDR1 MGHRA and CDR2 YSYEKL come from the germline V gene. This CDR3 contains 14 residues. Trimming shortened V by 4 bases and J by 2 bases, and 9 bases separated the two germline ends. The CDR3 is CASSPSSAGNTIYF. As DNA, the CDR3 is TGCGCCAGCAGCCCCTCCTCCGCTGGAAACACCATATATTTT.

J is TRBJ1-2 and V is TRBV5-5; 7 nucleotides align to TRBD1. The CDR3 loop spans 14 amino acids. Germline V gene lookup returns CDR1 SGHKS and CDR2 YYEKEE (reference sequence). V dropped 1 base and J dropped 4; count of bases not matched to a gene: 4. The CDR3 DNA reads TGTGCCAGCAGCTTGACAGGGGCGGGCTATGGCTACACCTTC. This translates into CASSLTGAGYGYTF.